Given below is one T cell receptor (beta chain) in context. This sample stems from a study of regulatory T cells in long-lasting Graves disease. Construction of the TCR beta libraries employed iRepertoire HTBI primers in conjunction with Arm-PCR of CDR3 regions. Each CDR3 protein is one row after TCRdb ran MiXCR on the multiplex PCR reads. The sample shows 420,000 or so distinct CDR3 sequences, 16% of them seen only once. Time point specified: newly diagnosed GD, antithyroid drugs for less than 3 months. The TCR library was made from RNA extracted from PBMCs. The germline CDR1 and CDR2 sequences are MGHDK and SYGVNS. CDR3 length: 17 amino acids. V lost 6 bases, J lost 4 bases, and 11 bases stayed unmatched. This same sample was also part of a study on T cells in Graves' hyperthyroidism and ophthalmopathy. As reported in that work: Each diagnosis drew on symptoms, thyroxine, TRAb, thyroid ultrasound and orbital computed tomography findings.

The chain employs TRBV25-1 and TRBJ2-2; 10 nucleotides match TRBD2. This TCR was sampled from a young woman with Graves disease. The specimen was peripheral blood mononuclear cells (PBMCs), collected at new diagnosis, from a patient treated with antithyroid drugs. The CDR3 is CASRKPAGGLGTGELFF. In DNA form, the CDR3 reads TGTGCCAGCAGAAAACCAGCGGGAGGGTTGGGCACCGGGGAGCTGTTTTTT.